The 26 T cell receptor beta chains below all came from one sample that was sequenced in a study of radiotherapy plus CTLA-4 blockade in lung cancer. Profiled with immunoSEQ multiplex PCR; TCRdb holds only in-frame clones, not every one. Of tens of thousands of clones listed, around four fifths are singletons. The source material was peripheral blood, sampled from a patient treated with radiotherapy plus ipilimumab. The receptors come from a human donor with non-small cell lung cancer whose response to radiotherapy plus ipilimumab could not be evaluated.

This clone occurred a few times. This chain links TRBV18 with TRBJ2-1; the D is unclear. Trimming took off 3 bases at V and 5 bases at J, with 8 bases between the two ends. CDR1 is KGHSH, CDR2 LQKENI, per germline. The CDR3 loop spans 13 amino acids. CDR3 nucleotides: TGTGCCAGCTCACCCTCAGTCGACAATGAGCAGTTCTTC. It translates to CASSPSVDNEQFF.

This chain connects TRBV2 to TRBJ2-2; TRBD2 matches 14 bases. V shed 5 bases, J shed 7 bases, and the junction held 12 bases outside the gene matches. From germline, CDR1 is SNHLY and CDR2 FYNNEI. This CDR3 has 18 residues. Here the CDR3 DNA reads TGTGCCAGCAGTTTCTCCGGGACTAGCGGGAGTCGCGGCGGGGAGCTGTTTTTT. Translated: CASSFSGTSGSRGGELFF.

Note on this clone: One end of the junction fails to match germline, which may point to a read error. The chain joins TRBV19 to TRBJ2-7, with 8 bases aligning to TRBD2. Germline CDR1 and CDR2: LNHDA and SQIVND (reference sequence). The CDR3 sequence is 15 residues long. The CDR3 DNA follows: TGTGCCAGTAATATAAACAGCGGGGGCTCCTACGAGCAGTACTTC. Protein product: CASNINSGGSYEQYF.

The chain is built from TRBV16 and TRBJ2-1; 8 positions agree with TRBD1. Trimming removed 5 bases from V and 6 bases from J; junction bases left unmatched: 3. The CDR3 length is 13 residues. Germline V gene data show CDR1 as KGHSY and CDR2 as FQNENV. The CDR3 bases are TGTGCCAGCAGCGCAGGGACAGGCAATGAGCAGTTCTTC. As protein: CASSAGTGNEQFF.

This clone was seen a few times. The V and J genes are TRBV10-3 and TRBJ2-5, with D maybe TRBD1 (5 bases). The CDR3 is made up of 13 amino acids. The germline gives CDR1 ENHRY, CDR2 SYGVKD. Trimming cost V 4 bases and J 5 bases, with 11 bases left between them. The CDR3: CAISVRGEETQYF. The CDR3 coding sequence is TGTGCCATCAGTGTAAGGGGTGAGGAGACCCAGTACTTC.

The J gene is TRBJ2-7, the V gene TRBV6-1, with TRBD1 as a possible D gene (5 bases). Trimming took 2 bases from V and 3 from J, leaving 14 bases between them. The CDR3 totals 15 residues. CDR1 is MNHNS, CDR2 SASEGT, per germline. CDR3 in amino acids: CASSEKMGQSYEQYF. CDR3 nucleotide sequence: TGTGCCAGCAGTGAAAAAATGGGGCAGAGCTACGAGCAGTACTTC.

This rearrangement joins TRBV6-5 to TRBJ2-5; 8 bases are a match to TRBD1. V gave up 0 bases and J gave up 5 bases; unmatched junction bases: 8. Germline CDR1 MNHEY, CDR2 SVGAGI. CDR3 size: 16 residues. This CDR3 is CASSYSTSGGLETQYF. The CDR3 region has the DNA TGTGCCAGCAGTTACTCGACCTCAGGGGGCTTGGAGACCCAGTACTTC.

This chain links TRBV12-2 with TRBJ1-4; TRBD1, the table's D call, was not compared with the DNA. TRBV12-2 corresponds to a pseudogene. The CDR3 totals 15 residues. In DNA, the CDR3 is TGTGCAAGTCGCTCCTCCGGGACAGGGAATGTAAAACTGTTTTTT. It encodes CASRSSGTGNVKLFF.

The genes are TRBV28 and TRBJ2-2; possibly TRBD2 for D (6 bases). Trimming left V 5 bases short and J 0 bases short, with 19 bases between. The CDR3 sequence is 18 residues long. CDR1 and CDR2 (germline): MDHEN, SYDVKM. Here the CDR3 reads CASSTRFWGEPNTGELFF. As DNA, the CDR3 is TGTGCCAGCAGTACCCGCTTCTGGGGGGAACCGAACACCGGGGAGCTGTTTTTT. Supplemented by reference TRBV28 and TRBJ2-2, the full variable domain reads DVKVTQSSRYLVKRTGEKVFLECVQDMDHENMFWYRQDPGLGLRLIYFSYDVKMKEKGDIPEGYSVSREKKERFSLILESASTNQTSMYLCASSTRFWGEPNTGELFFGEGSRLTVL.

The rearrangement uses TRBV15 and TRBJ2-5; 9 bases align to TRBD2. With 4 bases clipped from V and 5 bases from J, the junction kept 8 bases outside the gene matches. This CDR3 is built from 15 residues. Germline V gene sequence: CDR1 LNHNV, CDR2 YYDKDF (reference sequence). The CDR3 sequence is CATSTRAGGLETQYF. As DNA, the CDR3 is TGTGCCACCAGCACCCGGGCGGGAGGGTTGGAGACCCAGTACTTC.

This clone has only a few counts. The V gene is TRBV7-9, the J gene TRBJ1-3, with 8 bases fitting TRBD1. CDR1 SEHNR and CDR2 FQNEAQ come from the germline V gene (reference sequence). The CDR3 runs 16 residues. Germline trimming cut 6 bases from V and 0 bases from J; bases unmatched to any gene: 7. In nucleotides, the CDR3 is TGTGCCAGCAGTTACAGGGGGGCGAGCTCTGGAAACACCATATATTTT. It specifies CASSYRGASSGNTIYF.

This chain joins TRBV4-1 and TRBJ2-1; tentatively, D is TRBD1 (6 bases). The CDR3 has 15 residues. V lost 3 bases and J 3 bases, leaving 12 bases between the germline ends. Germline CDR1 MGHRA, CDR2 YSYEKL. DNA for the CDR3: TGCGCCAGCAGCCATGAGGGGGAAGGCTACAATGAGCAGTTCTTC. It specifies CASSHEGEGYNEQFF.

The chain uses TRBV19 and TRBJ1-5; D uncertain. There are 14 residues in the CDR3. Germline-derived CDR1 and CDR2 are LNHDA and SQIVND (reference sequence). Trimming removed 3 bases at V and 3 bases at J, with 9 bases between. The CDR3 reads CASSIARYNQPQHF. DNA for the CDR3: TGTGCCAGTAGTATTGCCAGGTACAATCAGCCCCAGCATTTT.

CDR3 amino acids: CASGQPHGRDNEQFF. The CDR3 DNA reads as TGTGCCAGCGGACAACCACATGGCAGGGACAATGAGCAGTTCTTC. The V call is TRBV27, the J call TRBJ2-1; D perhaps matches TRBD1 (5 bases). V was cut by 8 bases and J by 5 bases, with 19 bases left in between. The V gene's germline CDR1 is MNHEY and CDR2 SMNVEV (reference sequence). CDR3 length: 15 residues.

The chain joins TRBV21-1 to TRBJ2-7; whether TRBD1, the table's D call, matches the DNA was not checked. TRBV21-1 is a documented pseudogene. This CDR3 comprises 16 residues. CDR3 sequence reads: CASSKGEIGGPYEQYF. The CDR3 DNA reads TGTGCCAGCAGCAAAGGGGAAATTGGGGGCCCCTACGAGCAGTACTTC.

This CDR3 reads CASSLGPAGSDTQYF. For the CDR3, the DNA is TGCGCCAGCAGCTTGGGACCCGCGGGGTCAGATACGCAGTATTTT. The J gene is TRBJ2-3, the V gene TRBV5-1, with D tentatively TRBD2 (6 bases). CDR1 is SGHRS, CDR2 YFSETQ, per germline. CDR3 length: 15 amino acids. Trimming took 0 bases from V and 4 from J, leaving 12 bases between them.

The chain joins TRBV18 to TRBJ2-1; 11 nucleotides match TRBD2. Trimming at V came to 4 bases and at J to 6 bases, leaving 8 bases not matched to a gene. CDR1 and CDR2 (germline): KGHSH, LQKENI. The CDR3 has 16 amino acids. CDR3 sequence: CASSLTGTSGSNEQFF. For the CDR3, the DNA is TGTGCCAGCTCACTTACCGGGACTAGCGGCTCCAATGAGCAGTTCTTC.

This sequence joins TRBV11-2 and TRBJ1-1, with 9 bases fitting TRBD1. The length of the CDR3 is 14 residues. Germline V lookup: CDR1 SGHAT, CDR2 FQNNGV. V lost 3 bases to trimming and J lost 1 base; unmatched junction nucleotides: 0. The CDR3 spells CASSLGQGNTEAFF. CDR3 nucleotides: TGTGCCAGCAGCTTGGGACAGGGGAACACTGAAGCTTTCTTT.

Details on this clone: The same CDR3 is also encoded by other DNA sequences in this sample. The genes are TRBV14 and TRBJ2-7, with D tentatively TRBD1 (5 bases). Germline loops: CDR1 SGHDN, CDR2 FVKESK. The CDR3 extends over 14 amino acids. V was trimmed by 3 bases and J by 0 bases, leaving 9 bases between them. Here the CDR3 reads CASSHMDISYEQYF. The CDR3 DNA reads TGTGCCAGCAGCCATATGGACATCTCCTACGAGCAGTACTTC.

The gene calls are TRBV15 and TRBJ2-3, with 11 bases fitting TRBD2. The germline V gene encodes CDR1 LNHNV and CDR2 YYDKDF (reference sequence). The CDR3 totals 16 residues. J lost 10 bases, V lost 3 bases, and 12 bases had no gene match. The CDR3 sequence is CATSRLAGGAGGAQYF. DNA for the CDR3: TGTGCCACCAGCAGGCTAGCGGGAGGTGCGGGAGGTGCGCAGTATTTT. Using reference TRBV15 and TRBJ2-3 for the parts outside the CDR3, the full variable domain is DAMVIQNPRYQVTQFGKPVTLSCSQTLNHNVMYWYQQKSSQAPKLLFHYYDKDFNNEADTPDNFQSRRPNTSFCFLDIRSPGLGDTAMYLCATSRLAGGAGGAQYFGPGTRLTVL.

The V gene is TRBV6-5, the J gene TRBJ1-1; possible D gene TRBD1, 5 bases. With 3 bases removed from V and 2 bases from J, the gap between germline ends came to 7 bases. CDR3 length: 13 amino acids. Germline values: CDR1 MNHEY, CDR2 SVGAGI. The CDR3 bases are TGTGCCAGCAGTTATCAGGGAAACACTGAAGCTTTCTTT. It specifies CASSYQGNTEAFF.

The genes are TRBV28 and TRBJ1-1; 7 positions agree with TRBD1. The junction had 6 bases not matched to a gene; V was cut back by 1 base and J by 4 bases. This CDR3 has 15 residues. CDR1 MDHEN and CDR2 SYDVKM come from the germline V gene. Here the CDR3 reads CASSLYGQEITEAFF. DNA for the CDR3: TGTGCCAGCAGTTTATATGGACAGGAGATCACTGAAGCTTTCTTT.

The chain recombines TRBV4-1 with TRBJ2-1, with TRBD2 matching over 8 bases. Unmatched junction bases numbered 12, after V lost 0 bases and J lost 8 bases. The CDR3 is 17 amino acids. Germline V gene data show CDR1 as MGHRA and CDR2 as YSYEKL. CDR3 sequence reads: CASSQEGPGLVIDEQFF. The CDR3 nucleotides are TGCGCCAGCAGCCAAGAGGGTCCGGGACTAGTGATCGATGAGCAGTTCTTC.

This clone was seen more than once but under ten times. The V gene is TRBV19, the J gene TRBJ2-1; 7 bases match TRBD1. With 3 bases clipped from V and 11 bases from J, the junction kept 16 bases outside the gene matches. The V gene's germline CDR1 is LNHDA and CDR2 SQIVND (reference sequence). The CDR3 has 16 amino acids. The CDR3 nucleotides read TGTGCCAGTAGTATTGTAATGGGACAGCCCGCGGCCAAGCAGTTCTTC. Its translation is CASSIVMGQPAAKQFF.

The chain uses TRBV6-6 and TRBJ2-2; TRBD1 matches 8 bases. The CDR3 covers 15 residues. The V gene's germline CDR1 is MNHNY and CDR2 SVGAGI (reference sequence). With V trimmed by 5 bases and J by 7 bases, 9 bases remained unmatched. The CDR3 region has the DNA TGTGCCAGCAGTATAGGACAGGGTCGGATCGGGGAGCTGTTTTTT. Translation: CASSIGQGRIGELFF.

The chain combines TRBV19 with TRBJ2-1; 14 bases line up with TRBD2. The CDR3 is made up of 16 amino acids. The J segment lost 2 bases and the V segment lost 4 bases, leaving 1 base of the junction unmatched. Germline lookup yields CDR1 LNHDA and CDR2 SQIVND (reference sequence). CDR3 sequence (DNA): TGTGCCAGTAGTAAGACTAGCGGGAGGGCCTACAATGAGCAGTTCTTC. This sequence encodes CASSKTSGRAYNEQFF.